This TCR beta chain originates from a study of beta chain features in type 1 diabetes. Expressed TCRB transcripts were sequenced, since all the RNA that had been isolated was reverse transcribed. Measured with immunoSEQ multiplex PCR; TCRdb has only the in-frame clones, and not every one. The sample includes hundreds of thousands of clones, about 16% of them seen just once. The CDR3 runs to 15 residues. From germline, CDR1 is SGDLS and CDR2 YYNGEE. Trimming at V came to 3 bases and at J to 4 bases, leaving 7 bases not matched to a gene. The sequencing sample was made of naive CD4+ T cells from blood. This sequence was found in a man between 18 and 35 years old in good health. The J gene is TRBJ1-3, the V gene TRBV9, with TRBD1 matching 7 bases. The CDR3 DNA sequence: TGTGCCAGCAGCGCCTCCGGGACAGAAGGAAACACCATATATTTT. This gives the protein CASSASGTEGNTIYF.